The 18 T cell receptor beta chains reported below all come from one sample, sequenced in a study of T cell changes during pregnancy in multiple sclerosis. Using immunoSEQ multiplex PCR, the repertoire was profiled, and TCRdb retains in-frame clones only, with some absent. The table lists 19,000 or so clones, more than 75% of them singletons. The sample in question was CD4+ T cells from peripheral blood mononuclear cells, obtained in the first trimester of pregnancy. The receptor set was obtained from a female donor in good health, enrolled as a control in a pregnancy study.

The rearrangement joins TRBV27 to TRBJ1-2, with D possibly TRBD1 on 5 matching bases. Trimming shortened V by 5 bases and J by 2 bases, and 9 bases separated the two germline ends. Germline V CDR1 and CDR2: MNHEY, SMNVEV (reference sequence). The CDR3 consists of 13 residues. The DNA of the CDR3 is TGTGCCAGCAGTATGACAGAGAACTATGGCTACACCTTC. It codes for CASSMTENYGYTF.

This clone was observed a single time. The chain has TRBV5-6 and TRBJ1-5, with D maybe TRBD1 (6 bases). CDR3 length equals 15 residues. CDR1 SGHDT and CDR2 YYEEEE come from the germline V gene. The V end was cut by 3 bases, the J end by 3 bases, with 13 bases between. CDR3 sequence: CASSSLDRLNQPQHF. CDR3 coding DNA: TGTGCCAGCAGCTCACTCGACAGGCTCAATCAGCCCCAGCATTTT. Full variable domain (missing parts from reference TRBV5-6 and TRBJ1-5): DAGVTQSPTHLIKTRGQQVTLRCSPKSGHDTVSWYQQALGQGPQFIFQYYEEEERQRGNFPDRFSGHQFPNYSSELNVNALLLGDSALYLCASSSLDRLNQPQHFGDGTRLSIL.

The V call is TRBV27, the J call TRBJ1-1; 9 nucleotides align to TRBD1. Germline CDR1 is MNHEY and CDR2 is SMNVEV (reference sequence). The length of the CDR3 is 16 residues. V was clipped by 6 bases and J by 5 bases; unmatched bases: 13. CDR3 sequence (DNA): TGTGCCAGCAGCCTCCGACAGGGGGTAAAAGGGACTGAAGCTTTCTTT. Translated: CASSLRQGVKGTEAFF.

The rearrangement uses TRBV6-1 and TRBJ2-5; tentatively, D is TRBD2 (6 bases). The germline V gene has CDR1 MNHNS and CDR2 SASEGT. The ends were cut back, 8 bases at V and 5 bases at J, with 21 bases in the middle. The CDR3 is 15 residues long. CDR3 amino acids: CASSTLLGSLETQYF. The CDR3 nucleotides read TGTGCCAGCTCCACACTACTCGGGAGTCTCGAGACCCAGTACTTC.

The rearrangement links TRBV18 to TRBJ1-1; 9 bases are a match to TRBD1. Germline V gene sequence: CDR1 KGHSH, CDR2 LQKENI. The CDR3 covers 14 residues. V lost 3 bases to trimming and J lost 7 bases; unmatched junction nucleotides: 6. The CDR3 coding sequence is TGTGCCAGCTCACCCACAGGGGGCCTTAATGAAGCTTTCTTT. This gives the protein CASSPTGGLNEAFF. Combining the CDR3 with reference TRBV18 and TRBJ1-1 gives the whole variable domain NAGVMQNPRHLVRRRGQEARLRCSPMKGHSHVYWYRQLPEEGLKFMVYLQKENIIDESGMPKERFSAEFPKEGPSILRIQQVVRGDSAAYFCASSPTGGLNEAFFGQGTRLTVV.

The chain carries TRBV6-5 and TRBJ1-4; D unclear. V was pared by 5 bases and J by 0 bases, with 7 bases between. Germline loops: CDR1 MNHEY, CDR2 SVGAGI. The CDR3 length is 14 residues. The CDR3: CASSNRATNEKLFF. The CDR3 DNA follows: TGTGCCAGCAGTAACAGAGCAACTAATGAAAAACTGTTTTTT.

The rearrangement joins TRBV30 to TRBJ1-1; 7 positions match TRBD1. The CDR3 is 17 amino acids. J gave up 4 bases and V 3 bases, and 17 bases lay outside the gene matches. Germline CDR1 and CDR2: GTSNPN and SVGIG (reference sequence). In DNA form, the CDR3 reads TGTGCCTGGAGAGCCGGGACAGCGATGTTTTGGGGCACTGAAGCTTTCTTT. Its protein product is CAWRAGTAMFWGTEAFF.

The V and J genes are TRBV30 and TRBJ1-2; no clear D gene. Germline loops: CDR1 GTSNPN, CDR2 SVGIG (reference sequence). V was clipped by 2 bases and J by 8 bases, with 15 bases between them. The CDR3 extends over 13 amino acids. CDR3 nucleotides: TGTGCCTGGAGTCCCCCCGAGGCGTTCGGCTACACCTTC. It translates to CAWSPPEAFGYTF.

The chain carries TRBV27 and TRBJ1-2, with TRBD1 identical over 8 bases. Germline CDR1 MNHEY, CDR2 SMNVEV (reference sequence). V was pared by 1 base and J by 4 bases, with 11 bases of the junction left unmatched. The CDR3 runs 17 residues. The CDR3 nucleotides read TGTGCCAGCAGTTTATGGCGGACAGGGAACCTTTTCTATGGCTACACCTTC. This gives the protein CASSLWRTGNLFYGYTF.

The rearrangement uses TRBV11-2 and TRBJ1-4; 11 nucleotides line up with TRBD1. From germline, CDR1 is SGHAT and CDR2 FQNNGV. Trimming removed 4 bases from V and 5 bases from J; junction bases left unmatched: 9. The CDR3 loop spans 17 amino acids. The CDR3 DNA sequence: TGTGCCAGCAGCTACTGGACAGGGGGCTTAAGAAATGAAAAACTGTTTTTT. Amino acids: CASSYWTGGLRNEKLFF.

The chain recombines TRBV7-9 with TRBJ2-3; 8 bases match TRBD2. The length of the CDR3 is 14 residues. J lost 5 bases, V lost 5 bases, and 6 bases had no gene match. Germline V gives CDR1 SEHNR, CDR2 FQNEAQ (reference sequence). The CDR3 protein is CASSAAGVVDTQYF. As DNA, the CDR3 is TGTGCCAGCAGCGCAGCGGGAGTGGTAGATACGCAGTATTTT.

V usage is TRBV2 and J usage is TRBJ1-5, with 9 bases fitting TRBD1. The ends lost 4 bases at V and 4 bases at J; junction bases unmatched: 11. CDR3 length: 17 residues. From germline, CDR1 is SNHLY and CDR2 FYNNEI. CDR3 residues: CASSVKPGQGNNQPQHF. CDR3 nucleotide sequence: TGTGCCAGCAGTGTCAAGCCGGGACAGGGAAATAATCAGCCCCAGCATTTT.

The gene calls are TRBV27 and TRBJ2-3; 7 nucleotides match TRBD1. Germline CDR1 and CDR2: MNHEY and SMNVEV (reference sequence). This CDR3 contains 19 residues. V lost 5 bases and J lost 2; bases outside the gene matches: 19. DNA for the CDR3: TGTGCCAGCAGTCCAGACAGTTGGACAGGATCTTCCACCACAGATACGCAGTATTTT. It specifies CASSPDSWTGSSTTDTQYF.

This clone has more than one count but fewer than ten. The gene calls are TRBV7-9 and TRBJ1-2; D is possibly TRBD1 (6 bases). Germline-derived CDR1 and CDR2 are SEHNR and FQNEAQ (reference sequence). Trimming removed 0 bases at V and 8 bases at J, with 13 bases between. This CDR3 has 14 residues. CDR3 amino acids: CASSLASGVGGYTF. The CDR3 region has the DNA TGTGCCAGCAGCTTAGCGTCAGGGGTAGGAGGCTACACCTTC.

This clone was detected only once. The chain employs TRBV29-1 and TRBJ1-5; no clear D gene. Germline loops: CDR1 SQVTM, CDR2 ANQGSEA. This CDR3 is built from 13 residues. The V and J ends lost 4 bases and 4 bases respectively, with 11 bases between them. CDR3 nucleotides: TGCAGCGTTGGAGGCTCGGCGAATCAGCCCCAGCATTTT. This sequence encodes CSVGGSANQPQHF.

The chain has TRBV9 and TRBJ1-2; TRBD1 is a possible D gene (6 bases). CDR3 length: 14 amino acids. V gave up 0 bases and J gave up 6 bases, with 12 bases separating them. Germline V gene sequence: CDR1 SGDLS, CDR2 YYNGEE. CDR3 in amino acids: CASSVGRGGHGYTF. The CDR3 nucleotides are TGTGCCAGCAGCGTAGGCAGGGGTGGACATGGCTACACCTTC.

The chain carries TRBV5-1 and TRBJ2-1, with 13 nucleotides matching TRBD2. Looked up from germline, CDR1 is SGHRS and CDR2 is YFSETQ. This CDR3 contains 15 residues. V dropped 3 bases and J dropped 6; count of bases not matched to a gene: 3. CDR3 in amino acids: CASSSGTSGANEQFF. The CDR3 DNA follows: TGCGCCAGCAGCTCCGGGACTAGCGGGGCCAATGAGCAGTTCTTC.

The V and J genes are TRBV19 and TRBJ2-5; a possible D gene is TRBD1 (6 bases). The CDR3 covers 13 residues. Germline lookup yields CDR1 LNHDA and CDR2 SQIVND (reference sequence). Trimming shortened V by 6 bases and J by 5 bases, and 13 bases separated the two germline ends. CDR3 loop: CASRLTGSETQYF. The CDR3 DNA is TGTGCCAGTAGACTTACAGGGTCCGAGACCCAGTACTTC.